These 18 T cell receptor beta chains came from one sample sequenced in a study of T cells in Graves' hyperthyroidism and ophthalmopathy. RNA transcripts were the template for amplifying TCR beta CDR3 regions. The TCR CDR3 first-round RT-PCR relied on the HTBI primer set. One entry per CDR3 protein, called by TCRdb with MiXCR from the multiplex PCR reads. This sample has hundreds of thousands of distinct CDR3 sequences, with 15% to 20% found just once. Material: blood. The source of these receptors is a woman in her twenties or thirties with Graves' hyperthyroidism.

This clonotype was observed a handful of times. This chain joins TRBV13 and TRBJ2-3; 7 bases line up with TRBD1. The CDR3 totals 13 residues. V dropped 10 bases and J dropped 2; count of bases not matched to a gene: 6. The germline CDR1 and CDR2 sequences are PRHDT and FYEKMQ (reference sequence). The chain's CDR3 is CATTTGPTDTQYF. DNA for the CDR3: TGTGCCACCACGACAGGGCCCACAGATACGCAGTATTTT.

J is TRBJ2-3 and V is TRBV28; the match to TRBD2 covers 7 bases. This CDR3 is built from 16 residues. Germline CDR1 MDHEN, CDR2 SYDVKM. The trim removed 3 bases at V and 2 bases at J, leaving 8 bases unmatched. The CDR3 nucleotides are TGTGCCAGCAGTTTTCCTGGCAGCGGGGTCACAGATACGCAGTATTTT. It codes for CASSFPGSGVTDTQYF.

This clonotype was detected a few times. V and J are TRBV4-1 and TRBJ2-7; TRBD2 agrees at 10 bases. The CDR3 runs to 16 residues. Germline assignment: CDR1 MGHRA and CDR2 YSYEKL. With 4 bases clipped from V and 3 bases from J, the junction kept 9 bases outside the gene matches. The DNA of the CDR3 is TGCGCCAGCAGCCGGCCATCGACTAGCGGGTTCTACGAGCAGTACTTC. As protein: CASSRPSTSGFYEQYF.

The table lists this clonotype with many counts. This chain connects TRBV10-3 to TRBJ2-3, with 7 bases that match TRBD2. The CDR3 covers 12 residues. CDR1 ENHRY and CDR2 SYGVKD come from the germline V gene. The CDR3 spells CAAGENTDTQYF. DNA for the CDR3: TGTGCGGCGGGAGAGAACACAGATACGCAGTATTTT.

This clonotype has a count of ten or more. This chain links TRBV2 with TRBJ2-7; possibly TRBD1 for D (6 bases). The V end was cut by 4 bases, the J end by 3 bases, with 13 bases between. Germline V gene lookup returns CDR1 SNHLY and CDR2 FYNNEI. CDR3 length: 14 residues. Written as DNA, the CDR3 is TGTGCCAGCAGTGGGGGCAGGGGTAACTACGAGCAGTACTTC. It specifies CASSGGRGNYEQYF.

Here the CDR3 DNA reads TGTGCCAGCAGTTACGCCCTAGGTTCTGGGGCCAACGTCCTGACTTTC. It encodes CASSYALGSGANVLTF. J is TRBJ2-6 and V is TRBV6-2 or TRBV6-3; D gene uncertain. Germline CDR1 is MNHEY and CDR2 is SVGEGT. The CDR3 spans 16 residues. V lost 2 bases and J lost 1, with 9 bases in between.

The V and J genes are TRBV5-1 and TRBJ1-6; tentatively, D is TRBD1 (5 bases). V lost 0 bases and J lost 7, with 8 bases in between. Germline loops: CDR1 SGHRS, CDR2 YFSETQ. The CDR3 loop spans 14 amino acids. In DNA form, the CDR3 reads TGCGCCAGCAGCTTGGCTGGGGGAAATTCACCCCTCCACTTT. Its protein is CASSLAGGNSPLHF.

The table lists this clonotype with many counts. V is TRBV20-1 and J is TRBJ2-7; D is undetermined. The CDR3 is 13 amino acids. V gave up 5 bases and J gave up 0 bases, with 11 bases separating them. Germline V gene sequence: CDR1 DFQATT, CDR2 SNEGSKA (reference sequence). In nucleotides, the CDR3 is TGCAGTGCTCCTACGACGACCTCCTACGAGCAGTACTTC. Its translation: CSAPTTTSYEQYF.

This clonotype turned up a few times. The chain carries TRBV7-8 and TRBJ1-5, with D unresolved. Trimming took off 1 base at V and 9 bases at J, with 13 bases between the two ends. The CDR3 is 14 amino acids. Germline CDR1 SGHVS, CDR2 FQNEAQ. This CDR3 reads CASSLVSGEPPQHF. In DNA, the CDR3 is TGTGCCAGCAGCTTAGTTAGTGGGGAGCCGCCCCAGCATTTT.

A few counts support this clonotype. The chain couples TRBV5-1 to TRBJ2-5, with a possible D match to TRBD1 (6 bases). The germline V gene has CDR1 SGHRS and CDR2 YFSETQ. This CDR3 region has 14 residues. V dropped 4 bases and J dropped 4 bases, with 14 bases sitting between them. The CDR3 loop reads CASSGDRSGETQYF. The DNA of the CDR3 is TGCGCCAGCAGCGGAGACAGGTCAGGAGAGACCCAGTACTTC. The full variable domain, its missing parts supplied by reference TRBV5-1 and TRBJ2-5, is KAGVTQTPRYLIKTRGQQVTLSCSPISGHRSVSWYQQTPGQGLQFLFEYFSETQRNKGNFPGRFSGRQFSNSRSEMNVSTLELGDSALYLCASSGDRSGETQYFGPGTRLLVL.

This clonotype was seen ten or more times. CDR3 nucleotide sequence: TGCGCCAGCAGCTTGTTCGAGACAGGGCCCATTTGGGATGGCTACACCTTC. Encoded protein: CASSLFETGPIWDGYTF. This chain links TRBV5-1 with TRBJ1-2; 7 bases map to TRBD1. V lost 1 base, J lost 6 bases, and 15 bases stayed unmatched. The V gene's germline CDR1 is SGHRS and CDR2 YFSETQ. The CDR3 runs to 17 residues. Combining the CDR3 with reference TRBV5-1 and TRBJ1-2 gives the whole variable domain KAGVTQTPRYLIKTRGQQVTLSCSPISGHRSVSWYQQTPGQGLQFLFEYFSETQRNKGNFPGRFSGRQFSNSRSEMNVSTLELGDSALYLCASSLFETGPIWDGYTFGSGTRLTVV.

This clonotype was observed many times. The V gene is TRBV6-1, the J gene TRBJ1-1; a possible D gene is TRBD1 (6 bases). This CDR3 comprises 14 residues. V gave up 6 bases and J gave up 2 bases, with 13 bases separating them. CDR1 is MNHNS and CDR2 is SASEGT in the germline V gene. CDR3: CASSRLQGNTEAFF. CDR3 in DNA: TGTGCCAGCAGCCGTCTACAGGGTAACACTGAAGCTTTCTTT.

This clonotype was seen a handful of times. V is TRBV4-2 and J is TRBJ2-7; D assignment may be TRBD1 or TRBD2 (5 bases each). This CDR3 has 15 residues. Germline assignment: CDR1 LGHNA and CDR2 YNFKEQ. The ends were cut back, 4 bases at V and 4 bases at J, with 17 bases in the middle. CDR3 loop: CASSPRDLSTYEQYF. CDR3 nucleotide sequence: TGTGCCAGCAGCCCCCGGGACCTCAGTACTTACGAGCAGTACTTC.

The gene calls are TRBV6-1 and TRBJ2-7, with D possibly matching TRBD2 (6 bases). Germline V gene sequence: CDR1 MNHNS, CDR2 SASEGT. CDR3 size: 15 residues. V was trimmed by 6 bases and J by 4 bases, leaving 19 bases between them. The CDR3 region is CASRRLVHNAYEQYF. As DNA, the CDR3 is TGTGCCAGCAGGAGACTAGTTCATAACGCGTACGAGCAGTACTTC.

The chain employs TRBV12-5 and TRBJ2-7; no firm D call. CDR1 is LGHNT and CDR2 is FRNRAP in the germline V gene. Trimming removed 1 base at V and 3 bases at J, with 10 bases between. This CDR3 contains 14 residues. The CDR3 loop reads CASGLAYLNYEQYF. CDR3 in DNA: TGTGCTAGTGGTTTGGCCTACTTAAACTACGAGCAGTACTTC.

The sample holds a few counts of this clonotype. V is TRBV20-1 and J is TRBJ2-6; D unclear. The V gene's germline CDR1 is DFQATT and CDR2 SNEGSKA (reference sequence). The CDR3 totals 14 residues. V was pared by 3 bases and J by 0 bases, with 6 bases between. Here the CDR3 DNA reads TGCAGTGCTAGTGAACACTCTGGGGCCAACGTCCTGACTTTC. It translates to CSASEHSGANVLTF.

This clonotype turned up a few times. The rearrangement joins TRBV20-1 to TRBJ2-5, with 8 bases lining up with TRBD2. This CDR3 is 19 amino acids long. The V and J ends lost 4 bases and 5 bases, in that order; junction bases with no gene match: 24. Germline V CDR1 and CDR2: DFQATT, SNEGSKA (reference sequence). CDR3 nucleotides: TGCAGTGCTAACCCTACAAGCGACGGGGGGGGACAAGCTTGGGAGACCCAGTACTTC. It yields the protein CSANPTSDGGGQAWETQYF.

V usage is TRBV4-1 and J usage is TRBJ1-1, with a weak D call TRBD1 (5 bases). CDR3 length equals 17 residues. V lost 4 bases and J 2 bases, leaving 20 bases between the germline ends. The germline gives CDR1 MGHRA, CDR2 YSYEKL. CDR3 protein: CASSPPGWQGTNTEAFF. In nucleotides, the CDR3 is TGCGCCAGCAGCCCCCCCGGGTGGCAGGGAACCAACACTGAAGCTTTCTTT.